Listed here is a single TCR beta chain. Sequencing was performed with immunoSEQ multiplex PCR; in TCRdb, only in-frame clones are kept and a portion is missing. The repertoire has 200,000 to 300,000 clones, 65% to 85% of them found once; the top ten carry around 26%. This specimen belongs to a study of blood T cell repertoires in COVID-19. Study context: Sample material is recorded as cDNA or gDNA derived from T cells, B-cell-depleted T cells, or PBMCs.

Per the germline V gene, CDR1 is SGHTA and CDR2 is FQGNSA. Between the trimmed V and J ends, which lost 5 bases and 8 bases, there was a span of 13 bases. The CDR3 consists of 14 residues. The chain has TRBV7-2 and TRBJ1-6; D is ambiguous. The sequence came from a man between 35 and 55 years old with acute or convalescent COVID-19. Sequencing was carried out using peripheral blood. CDR3 DNA: TGTGCCAGCAGCCCTCTCAGATTGGATTCACCCCTCCACTTT. Encoded protein: CASSPLRLDSPLHF. Full variable domain (remainder filled in from reference TRBV7-2 and TRBJ1-6): GAGVSQSPSNKVTEKGKDVELRCDPISGHTALYWYRQSLGQGLEFLIYFQGNSAPDKSGLPSDRFSAERTGGSVSTLTIQRTQQEDSAVYLCASSPLRLDSPLHFGNGTRLTVT.